This T cell receptor (beta chain) was recorded in a study of T cell responses to AZD1222 COVID-19 vaccine. Clones were read by immunoSEQ multiplex PCR, and TCRdb kept only the in-frame ones, dropping some. The table has more than 95,000 clones, 70% to 90% seen once. Germline values: CDR1 SGDLS, CDR2 YYNGEE. The J segment lost 2 bases and the V segment lost 0 bases, leaving 5 bases of the junction unmatched. This CDR3 spans 17 amino acids. This chain uses TRBV9 with TRBJ2-1, with 10 bases that match TRBD2. Sequenced here: peripheral blood, sampled on day 0 of AZD1222 vaccination. The receptor comes from an adult in good health. The CDR3 loop is CASSVGAGGPPYNEQFF. CDR3 nucleotide sequence: TGTGCCAGCAGCGTAGGAGCGGGGGGGCCCCCCTACAATGAGCAGTTCTTC. Supplemented by reference TRBV9 and TRBJ2-1, the full variable domain reads DSGVTQTPKHLITATGQRVTLRCSPRSGDLSVYWYQQSLDQGLQFLIQYYNGEERAKGNILERFSAQQFPDLHSELNLSSLELGDSALYFCASSVGAGGPPYNEQFFGPGTRLTVL.